Following are 20 T cell receptor beta chains from one sample sequenced in a study of blood T cell repertoires in COVID-19. Sequencing used immunoSEQ multiplex PCR; TCRdb keeps in-frame clones, though not all of them. The sample contains roughly 130,000 clones, roughly 78% of which appear only once. The sample consisted of peripheral blood. Receptors were obtained from a man in his sixties with acute or convalescent COVID-19.

This chain links TRBV4-2 with TRBJ2-4, with D possibly TRBD1 on 6 matching bases. Trimming took off 0 bases at V and 0 bases at J, with 9 bases between the two ends. This CDR3 comprises 16 residues. The V gene's germline CDR1 is LGHNA and CDR2 YNFKEQ. This CDR3 is CASSQETGEAKNIQYF. The CDR3 DNA reads TGTGCCAGCAGCCAAGAGACAGGAGAAGCCAAAAACATTCAGTACTTC.

The CDR3 protein is CASSYAGQGASQPQHF. DNA for the CDR3: TGTGCCAGCAGTTACGCTGGACAGGGGGCATCTCAGCCCCAGCATTTT. V usage is TRBV6-5 and J usage is TRBJ1-5; 11 bases fit TRBD1. The junction had 6 bases not matched to a gene; V was cut back by 2 bases and J by 6 bases. CDR1 is MNHEY and CDR2 is SVGAGI in the germline V gene. The CDR3 sequence is 16 residues long.

This rearrangement joins TRBV6-6 to TRBJ2-3, with 10 bases lining up with TRBD1. The CDR3 has 16 amino acids. Germline CDR1 MNHNY, CDR2 SVGAGI (reference sequence). V shed 8 bases, J shed 3 bases, and the junction held 11 bases outside the gene matches. CDR3 protein: CASGRDRGSGTDTQYF. DNA for the CDR3: TGTGCCAGCGGACGGGACAGGGGTAGTGGGACAGATACGCAGTATTTT.

This clone was detected a few times. This sequence joins TRBV28 and TRBJ2-5; possible D gene TRBD1, 6 bases. Germline CDR1 reads MDHEN; CDR2 reads SYDVKM. The CDR3 is made up of 13 amino acids. V lost 4 bases, J lost 3 bases, and 9 bases lay in between. The CDR3 nucleotides are TGTGCCAGCAGTTCCCACAGGGAAGAGACCCAGTACTTC. It yields the protein CASSSHREETQYF. Variable domain in full (rest from reference TRBV28 and TRBJ2-5): DVKVTQSSRYLVKRTGEKVFLECVQDMDHENMFWYRQDPGLGLRLIYFSYDVKMKEKGDIPEGYSVSREKKERFSLILESASTNQTSMYLCASSSHREETQYFGPGTRLLVL.

This rearrangement joins TRBV30 to TRBJ2-5, with D possibly being TRBD1 (6 bases). The V and J ends lost 0 bases and 4 bases respectively, with 12 bases between them. This CDR3 is 14 amino acids long. Germline V gene sequence: CDR1 GTSNPN, CDR2 SVGIG (reference sequence). The CDR3 loop reads CAWSVLGRGETQYF. The CDR3 DNA sequence: TGTGCCTGGAGTGTACTCGGCAGGGGAGAGACCCAGTACTTC.

The chain combines TRBV5-1 with TRBJ1-3; 9 bases are shared with TRBD1. This CDR3 spans 14 amino acids. CDR1 is SGHRS, CDR2 YFSETQ, per germline. The V and J ends lost 2 bases and 8 bases, in that order; junction bases with no gene match: 5. This chain's CDR3 is CASSLGDRADTIYF. The CDR3 bases are TGCGCCAGCAGCTTAGGGGACAGGGCGGACACCATATATTTT.

The chain uses TRBV7-2 and TRBJ1-4; 7 nucleotides agree with TRBD1. The V segment lost 5 bases and the J segment 7 bases; nucleotides outside the gene matches: 10. Germline assignment: CDR1 SGHTA and CDR2 FQGNSA. The CDR3 has 15 residues. CDR3 in DNA: TGTGCCAGCAGCCCACGGACAGGTATCTCTGAAAAACTGTTTTTT. This sequence encodes CASSPRTGISEKLFF.

This sequence joins TRBV27 and TRBJ1-5; D gene unclear. V was trimmed by 6 bases and J by 6 bases, leaving 12 bases between them. Germline CDR1 reads MNHEY; CDR2 reads SMNVEV (reference sequence). This CDR3 is 13 amino acids long. The CDR3 DNA sequence: TGTGCCAGCAGGGGCCGTGGACTTCAGCCCCAGCATTTT. This gives the protein CASRGRGLQPQHF.

The V and J genes are TRBV7-8 and TRBJ1-1; possible D gene TRBD1, 6 bases. With 1 base removed from V and 3 bases from J, the gap between germline ends came to 12 bases. CDR3 length: 15 amino acids. Germline V lookup: CDR1 SGHVS, CDR2 FQNEAQ. The CDR3 DNA reads as TGTGCCAGCAGCTTAGTAACAGGGTCGGACACTGAAGCTTTCTTT. This sequence encodes CASSLVTGSDTEAFF.

This chain uses TRBV19 with TRBJ2-4; 8 nucleotides line up with TRBD2. The germline V gene has CDR1 LNHDA and CDR2 SQIVND (reference sequence). CDR3 size: 17 residues. J gave up 2 bases and V 3 bases, and 9 bases lay outside the gene matches. The CDR3 loop is CASSIKGTSGPKNIQYF. Here the CDR3 DNA reads TGTGCCAGTAGTATCAAGGGTACTAGCGGTCCCAAAAACATTCAGTACTTC.

J is TRBJ2-1 and V is TRBV7-6; D is undetermined. Germline V CDR1 and CDR2: SGHVS, FNYEAQ. Trimming shortened V by 3 bases and J by 5 bases, and 8 bases separated the two germline ends. This CDR3 has 13 amino acids. This CDR3 is CASSLGENNEQFF. The CDR3 nucleotides read TGTGCCAGCAGCTTGGGCGAGAACAATGAGCAGTTCTTC.

Written as DNA, the CDR3 is TGTGCCATCAGCTCCACACCTGTGAACACTGAAGCTTTCTTT. The encoded protein is CAISSTPVNTEAFF. The chain employs TRBV10-3 and TRBJ1-1; D not certain. Germline V CDR1 and CDR2: ENHRY, SYGVKD. CDR3 length: 14 residues. The V gene lost 6 bases and the J gene lost 0 bases, with 11 bases spanning the gap.

The V and J genes are TRBV7-2 and TRBJ1-5; D is uncertain. The CDR3 is 15 residues long. The V gene's germline CDR1 is SGHTA and CDR2 FQGNSA. V lost 2 bases and J lost 1, with 9 bases in between. The DNA of the CDR3 is TGTGCCAGCAGCTTAATTCCCCTAAGCAATCAGCCCCAGCATTTT. Residues: CASSLIPLSNQPQHF.

The chain has TRBV28 and TRBJ2-7; 7 bases map to TRBD2. The germline CDR1 and CDR2 sequences are MDHEN and SYDVKM. The CDR3 runs 14 residues. V shed 2 bases and J 3 bases; nucleotides not matched to a gene: 4. In DNA form, the CDR3 reads TGTGCCAGCAGTTTAGCGGGAGCCCGCTACGAGCAGTACTTC. It specifies CASSLAGARYEQYF. Looking up the rest from reference TRBV28 and TRBJ2-7 gives the full variable domain: DVKVTQSSRYLVKRTGEKVFLECVQDMDHENMFWYRQDPGLGLRLIYFSYDVKMKEKGDIPEGYSVSREKKERFSLILESASTNQTSMYLCASSLAGARYEQYFGPGTRLTVT.

The CDR3 protein is CASSRSSANEQFF. The CDR3 DNA sequence: TGTGCCAGCAGTCGGAGCAGTGCCAATGAGCAGTTCTTC. The chain uses TRBV12-3 or TRBV12-4 and TRBJ2-1; D is undetermined. CDR3 size: 13 residues. With 5 bases removed from V and 6 bases from J, the gap between germline ends came to 11 bases.

The chain couples TRBV12-3 or TRBV12-4 to TRBJ2-7, with D perhaps matching TRBD2 (5 bases). The CDR3 loop spans 10 amino acids. The ends were cut back, 7 bases at V and 7 bases at J, with 8 bases in the middle. CDR3 region: CASTRREQYF. CDR3 sequence (DNA): TGTGCCAGCACCCGGAGGGAGCAGTACTTC.

The chain joins TRBV6-2 or TRBV6-3 to TRBJ2-1; D unresolved. Germline V gene data show CDR1 as MNHEY and CDR2 as SVGEGT. With 0 bases removed from V and 3 bases from J, the gap between germline ends came to 15 bases. There are 17 residues in the CDR3. The CDR3 here is CASSYSSRSVFYNEQFF. DNA for the CDR3: TGTGCCAGCAGTTACTCGAGTAGATCGGTCTTCTACAATGAGCAGTTCTTC.

V and J are TRBV7-9 and TRBJ1-1; D possibly corresponds to TRBD1 (5 bases). CDR3 size: 14 residues. Trimming stripped 1 base from V and 4 bases from J, with 10 bases between. The V gene's germline CDR1 is SEHNR and CDR2 FQNEAQ (reference sequence). CDR3 residues: CASSLEGAGTEAFF. Written as DNA, the CDR3 is TGTGCCAGCAGCTTAGAAGGGGCCGGCACTGAAGCTTTCTTT.

This clone was seen only once. This sequence joins TRBV5-1 and TRBJ2-7; a weak D match, TRBD1 (6 bases). The V gene's germline CDR1 is SGHRS and CDR2 YFSETQ. The CDR3 loop spans 14 amino acids. The V end was cut by 6 bases, the J end by 1 base, with 14 bases between. The DNA for the CDR3 is TGCGCCAGCAAGGGGACATCGACTTCCTACGAGCAGTACTTC. It is translated as CASKGTSTSYEQYF.

This rearrangement joins TRBV28 to TRBJ1-1, with D unresolved. The ends were cut back, 7 bases at V and 4 bases at J, with 13 bases in the middle. CDR1 and CDR2 (germline): MDHEN, SYDVKM. The CDR3 has 13 residues. This CDR3 reads CASTLLKSTEAFF. The CDR3 DNA reads as TGTGCCAGCACCCTCTTAAAGAGCACTGAAGCTTTCTTT.